The T cell receptor beta chain described here comes from a study of blood T cell repertoires in COVID-19. Study overall: COVID-19 samples from acute and convalescent phases originated in the United States, Italy and Spain.

With V trimmed by 5 bases and J by 6 bases, 5 bases remained unmatched. The germline V gene has CDR1 SQVTM and CDR2 ANQGSEA. This CDR3 contains 12 residues. In the authors' methods: Amplified reference gene primers provided the basis for estimating nucleated cell counts. Libraries were prepared by immunoSEQ multiplex PCR; TCRdb keeps only in-frame clonotypes and omits some of them. The V and J calls and the clone size are those of that table, but D and trimming were determined from the DNA. The sample carries 290,000 or so clones, around 86% recorded once. The chain recombines TRBV29-1 with TRBJ1-2; TRBD1 agrees at 8 bases. The sample consisted of peripheral blood. The sequence came from a man in his sixties or seventies with acute or convalescent COVID-19. CDR3 region: CSVQDRAHGYTF. The CDR3 DNA reads as TGCAGCGTTCAGGACAGGGCCCATGGCTACACCTTC.